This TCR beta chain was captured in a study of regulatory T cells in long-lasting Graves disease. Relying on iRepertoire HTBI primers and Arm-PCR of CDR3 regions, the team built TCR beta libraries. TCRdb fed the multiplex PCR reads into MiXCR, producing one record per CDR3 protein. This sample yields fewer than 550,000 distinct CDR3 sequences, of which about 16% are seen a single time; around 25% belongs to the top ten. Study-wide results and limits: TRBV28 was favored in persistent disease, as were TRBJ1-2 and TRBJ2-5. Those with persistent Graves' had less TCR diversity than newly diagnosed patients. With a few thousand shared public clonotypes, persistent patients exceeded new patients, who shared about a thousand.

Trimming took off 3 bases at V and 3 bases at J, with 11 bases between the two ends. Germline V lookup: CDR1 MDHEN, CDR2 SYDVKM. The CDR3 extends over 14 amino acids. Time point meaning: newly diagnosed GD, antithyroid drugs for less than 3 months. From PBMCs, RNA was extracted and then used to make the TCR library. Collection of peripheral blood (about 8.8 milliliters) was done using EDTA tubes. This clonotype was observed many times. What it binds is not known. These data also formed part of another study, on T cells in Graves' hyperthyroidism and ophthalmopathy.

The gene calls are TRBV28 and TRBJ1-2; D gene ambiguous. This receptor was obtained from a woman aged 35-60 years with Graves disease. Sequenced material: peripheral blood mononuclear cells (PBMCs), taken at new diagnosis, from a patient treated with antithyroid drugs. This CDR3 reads CASSLSGGYYGYTF. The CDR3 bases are TGTGCCAGCAGTTTGTCGGGAGGATACTATGGCTACACCTTC.